What follows are 22 T cell receptor beta chains derived from one specimen sequenced in a study of glioma-infiltrating T cells after dendritic cell vaccination. TCRdb's table, derived via immunoSEQ multiplex PCR, lists solely in-frame clones and lacks some. The table includes about 92,000 clones, 70% to 90% detected once. This specimen was blood, taken before dendritic cell vaccination. The receptors shown here come from a human donor with glioblastoma.

This chain uses TRBV19 with TRBJ2-7, with 7 bases matching TRBD1. CDR1 is LNHDA and CDR2 is SQIVND in the germline V gene (reference sequence). Losses at the gene ends were 3 bases for V and 4 bases for J; bases not matched to a gene: 3. The CDR3 spans 13 residues. The CDR3 protein is CASSIRQGYEQYF. CDR3 in DNA: TGTGCCAGTAGTATCCGACAGGGATACGAGCAGTACTTC.

The CDR3 region is CASSLTFSEEAFF. The CDR3 DNA reads TGTGCCAGCAGCTTAACGTTTTCGGAGGAAGCTTTCTTT. The V gene is TRBV7-3, the J gene TRBJ1-1; D uncertain. The CDR3 has 13 amino acids. The germline gives CDR1 SGHTA, CDR2 FQGTGA. The V end lost 0 bases, the J end lost 8 bases, and 10 bases lay between the germline ends.

The chain recombines TRBV30 with TRBJ2-3; 13 nucleotides match TRBD2. Per germline, CDR1 GTSNPN and CDR2 SVGIG (reference sequence). CDR3 length: 16 amino acids. J was trimmed by 2 bases and V by 0 bases; bases with no gene match: 2. CDR3: CAWSVGTSGATDTQYF. The CDR3 DNA is TGTGCCTGGAGTGTAGGGACTAGCGGGGCCACAGATACGCAGTATTTT. Full variable domain (outside the CDR3, taken from reference TRBV30 and TRBJ2-3): SQTIHQWPATLVQPVGSPLSLECTVEGTSNPNLYWYRQAAGRGLQLLFYSVGIGQISSEVPQNLSASRPQDRQFILSSKKLLLSDSGFYLCAWSVGTSGATDTQYFGPGTRLTVL.

A single count supports this clone. This chain's CDR3 is CASSQGQGWTEAFF. CDR3 coding DNA: TGCGCCAGCAGCCAAGGACAGGGGTGGACTGAAGCTTTCTTT. The chain joins TRBV4-3 to TRBJ1-1; TRBD1 matches at 8 bases. Losses at the gene ends were 1 base for V and 5 bases for J; bases not matched to a gene: 3. Germline V lookup: CDR1 LGHNA, CDR2 YSLEER. The CDR3 contains 14 residues.

This rearrangement joins TRBV6-5 to TRBJ1-2, with 7 bases identical to TRBD1. Germline assignment: CDR1 MNHEY and CDR2 SVGAGI. The CDR3 is 15 amino acids. The V gene end was trimmed by 7 bases and the J gene end by 4 bases; junction bases not matched to a gene: 12. CDR3 in amino acids: CASTRRADRIYGYTF. The CDR3, as DNA: TGTGCCAGCACCCGGAGGGCGGACAGGATCTATGGCTACACCTTC.

The chain uses TRBV20-1 and TRBJ2-1; the D gene is possibly TRBD2 (5 bases). Germline values: CDR1 DFQATT, CDR2 SNEGSKA (reference sequence). V was cut by 8 bases and J by 5 bases, with 10 bases left in between. The CDR3 consists of 11 residues. The CDR3 loop is CSLASHNEQFF. DNA of the CDR3: TGCAGTCTAGCTAGCCACAATGAGCAGTTCTTC.

The chain joins TRBV5-6 to TRBJ1-6; D perhaps matches TRBD1 (5 bases). V gave up 4 bases and J gave up 0 bases, with 14 bases separating them. The CDR3 extends over 17 amino acids. Germline V gene lookup returns CDR1 SGHDT and CDR2 YYEEEE. The CDR3 nucleotides read TGTGCCAGCAGCCGACGGGGGTGGAGCTCCTATAATTCACCCCTCCACTTT. Its protein is CASSRRGWSSYNSPLHF.

The chain couples TRBV4-2 to TRBJ2-7; TRBD2 aligns across 8 bases. J gave up 0 bases and V 4 bases, and 5 bases lay outside the gene matches. The CDR3 is 15 residues long. CDR1 and CDR2 from the germline V gene are LGHNA and YNFKEQ. CDR3 protein: CASSPEGTSSYEQYF. The CDR3 DNA sequence: TGTGCCAGCAGCCCCGAAGGGACTAGCTCCTACGAGCAGTACTTC.

This clone was picked up a small number of times. J is TRBJ2-3 and V is TRBV7-9, with a weak D call TRBD1 (6 bases). From germline, CDR1 is SEHNR and CDR2 FQNEAQ (reference sequence). The CDR3 spans 14 residues. The ends were cut back, 1 base at V and 4 bases at J, with 9 bases in the middle. CDR3: CASSLGDIADTQYF. The CDR3 DNA sequence: TGTGCCAGCAGCTTAGGGGACATCGCAGATACGCAGTATTTT.

The V call is TRBV13, the J call TRBJ2-7; D gene uncertain. V lost 5 bases and J 1 base, leaving 15 bases between the germline ends. CDR1 is PRHDT and CDR2 is FYEKMQ in the germline V gene (reference sequence). The CDR3 runs 15 residues. The chain's CDR3 is CASSPSDVASYEQYF. The CDR3 nucleotides are TGTGCCAGCAGCCCGAGCGATGTTGCGTCCTACGAGCAGTACTTC.

The V and J genes are TRBV5-4 and TRBJ2-3; TRBD1 matches 7 bases. The trim removed 4 bases at V and 2 bases at J, leaving 7 bases unmatched. The CDR3 has 15 residues. In germline, CDR1 is SGHNT, CDR2 YYREEE (reference sequence). This chain's CDR3 is CASSGGQIVTDTQYF. The CDR3 bases are TGTGCCAGCAGCGGGGGACAGATCGTCACAGATACGCAGTATTTT.

J is TRBJ2-3 and V is TRBV6-5; TRBD2 agrees at 16 bases. There are 16 residues in the CDR3. CDR1 is MNHEY, CDR2 SVGAGI, per germline. The junction had 0 bases not matched to a gene; V was cut back by 2 bases and J by 4 bases. The CDR3 coding sequence is TGTGCCAGCAGTTACGGGACTAGCGGGAGGGCAGATACGCAGTATTTT. It encodes CASSYGTSGRADTQYF.

This sequence joins TRBV28 and TRBJ2-1; D may be TRBD2 (6 bases). Germline assignment: CDR1 MDHEN and CDR2 SYDVKM. CDR3 length equals 17 residues. V was cut by 4 bases and J by 0 bases, with 16 bases left in between. The CDR3 is CASSSFLLASSYNEQFF. The CDR3 DNA follows: TGTGCCAGCAGTTCATTTCTTCTAGCGAGCTCCTACAATGAGCAGTTCTTC.

The rearrangement uses TRBV7-9 and TRBJ2-7; D is possibly TRBD2 (6 bases). The V gene lost 4 bases and the J gene lost 5 bases, with 18 bases spanning the gap. Germline values: CDR1 SEHNR, CDR2 FQNEAQ (reference sequence). There are 15 residues in the CDR3. CDR3: CASSYTGGGPNEQYF. The CDR3 bases are TGTGCCAGCAGCTACACCGGGGGTGGCCCCAACGAGCAGTACTTC.

Written as DNA, the CDR3 is TGTGCCAGCAGCCAACTTGGCGGACAGGGTCCCTACGAGCAGTACTTC. This translates into CASSQLGGQGPYEQYF. This chain joins TRBV5-6 and TRBJ2-7; 8 nucleotides agree with TRBD1. The CDR3 covers 16 residues. CDR1 is SGHDT and CDR2 is YYEEEE in the germline V gene. V was pared by 4 bases and J by 2 bases, with 11 bases of the junction left unmatched.

In nucleotides, the CDR3 is TGTGCCAGTAGTATAATTCCAGGGGCGAGCTCCTATAATTCACCCCTCCACTTT. Translation: CASSIIPGASSYNSPLHF. V is TRBV19 and J is TRBJ1-6, with a weak D call TRBD1 (6 bases). CDR3 length: 18 amino acids. Per germline, CDR1 LNHDA and CDR2 SQIVND (reference sequence). Trimming cost V 2 bases and J 0 bases, with 14 bases left between them.

The CDR3 region is CASSLAANTEAFF. As DNA, the CDR3 is TGTGCCAGCAGCTTAGCGGCTAACACTGAAGCTTTCTTT. This chain links TRBV7-9 with TRBJ1-1; D is undetermined. The CDR3 is 13 amino acids. Germline values: CDR1 SEHNR, CDR2 FQNEAQ (reference sequence). The V end was cut by 0 bases, the J end by 2 bases, with 4 bases between.

This rearrangement joins TRBV6-5 to TRBJ1-3, with D perhaps TRBD1 (5 bases). Germline V gene data show CDR1 as MNHEY and CDR2 as SVGAGI. The V and J ends lost 6 bases and 1 base respectively, with 10 bases between them. This CDR3 contains 14 residues. The CDR3 nucleotides are TGTGCCAGCAGAACAGGATGGTCTGGAAACACCATATATTTT. Encoded protein: CASRTGWSGNTIYF.

As to this clone: The same CDR3 can be traced to other DNA sequences in this sample. In nucleotides, the CDR3 is TGTGCCAGCAGCTTGTTCGGCGAGGGCGGGAACACTGAAGCTTTCTTT. It encodes CASSLFGEGGNTEAFF. V is TRBV5-6 and J is TRBJ1-1; D gene unclear. Trimming removed 1 base from V and 1 base from J, with 14 bases in between. The CDR3 sequence is 16 residues long. Germline V lookup: CDR1 SGHDT, CDR2 YYEEEE.

The CDR3: CASSLDPRRGNEQFF. CDR3 sequence (DNA): TGTGCCAGCAGCTTAGATCCGAGACGGGGCAATGAGCAGTTCTTC. The J gene is TRBJ2-1, the V gene TRBV7-2; TRBD2 is a possible D gene (5 bases). CDR1 is SGHTA, CDR2 FQGNSA, per germline. This CDR3 comprises 15 residues. V was trimmed by 1 base and J by 6 bases, leaving 13 bases between them.

J is TRBJ2-2 and V is TRBV6-5, with TRBD1 matching 10 bases. Germline CDR1 reads MNHEY; CDR2 reads SVGAGI. This CDR3 comprises 16 residues. V shed 2 bases and J 2 bases; nucleotides not matched to a gene: 2. The CDR3 sequence: CASSYDRGLNTGELFF. Here the CDR3 DNA reads TGTGCCAGCAGTTACGACAGGGGGCTTAACACCGGGGAGCTGTTTTTT.

The chain uses TRBV5-1 and TRBJ2-7, with 9 bases matching TRBD2. The germline CDR1 and CDR2 sequences are SGHRS and YFSETQ. Losses at the gene ends were 0 bases for V and 3 bases for J; bases not matched to a gene: 7. The CDR3 spans 16 residues. The DNA of the CDR3 is TGCGCCAGCAGCTTGGATCCTAGCGGGAATCGCTACGAGCAGTACTTC. Translated, it gives CASSLDPSGNRYEQYF.